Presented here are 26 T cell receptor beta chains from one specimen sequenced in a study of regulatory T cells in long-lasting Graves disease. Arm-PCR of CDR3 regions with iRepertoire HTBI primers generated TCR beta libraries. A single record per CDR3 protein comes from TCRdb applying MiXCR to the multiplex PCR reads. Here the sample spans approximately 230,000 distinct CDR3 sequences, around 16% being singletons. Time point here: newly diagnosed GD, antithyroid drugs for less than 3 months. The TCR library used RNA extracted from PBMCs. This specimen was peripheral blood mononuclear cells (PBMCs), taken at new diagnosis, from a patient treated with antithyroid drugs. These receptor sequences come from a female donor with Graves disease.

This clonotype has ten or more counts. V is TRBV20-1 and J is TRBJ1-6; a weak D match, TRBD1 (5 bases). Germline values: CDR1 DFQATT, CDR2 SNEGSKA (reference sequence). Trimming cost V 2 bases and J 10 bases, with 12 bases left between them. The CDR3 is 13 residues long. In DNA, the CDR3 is TGCAGTGCTAGAAAGGACGCAGGGTCACCCCTCCACTTT. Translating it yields CSARKDAGSPLHF.

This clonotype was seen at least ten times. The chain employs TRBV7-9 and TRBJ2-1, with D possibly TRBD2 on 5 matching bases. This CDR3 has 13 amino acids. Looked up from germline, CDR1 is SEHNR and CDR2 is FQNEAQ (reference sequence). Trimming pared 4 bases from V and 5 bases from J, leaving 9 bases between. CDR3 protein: CASSSEGDNEQFF. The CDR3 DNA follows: TGTGCCAGCAGCTCCGAGGGAGACAATGAGCAGTTCTTC.

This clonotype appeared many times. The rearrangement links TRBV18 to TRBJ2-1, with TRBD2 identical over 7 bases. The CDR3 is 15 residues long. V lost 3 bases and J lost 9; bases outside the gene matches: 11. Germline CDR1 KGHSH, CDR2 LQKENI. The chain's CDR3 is CASSPGTKADLEQFF. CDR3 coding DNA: TGTGCCAGCTCACCTGGGACTAAGGCGGATCTTGAGCAGTTCTTC.

CDR3 nucleotides: TGCGCCAGCAGCTTGGGGCACGGCGGGACCTCGAAGGAGACCCAGTACTTC. Amino acids: CASSLGHGGTSKETQYF. The gene calls are TRBV5-1 and TRBJ2-5, with D perhaps matching TRBD2 (6 bases). This CDR3 region has 17 residues. The ends were cut back, 0 bases at V and 5 bases at J, with 20 bases in the middle. The germline gives CDR1 SGHRS, CDR2 YFSETQ.

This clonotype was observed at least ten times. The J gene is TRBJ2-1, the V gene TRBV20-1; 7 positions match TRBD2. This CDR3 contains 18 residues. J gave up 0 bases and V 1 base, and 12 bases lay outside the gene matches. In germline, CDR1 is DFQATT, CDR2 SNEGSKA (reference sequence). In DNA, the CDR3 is TGCAGTGCTAGAGGGGCGGGGGAGGCCCCCCACTCCTACAATGAGCAGTTCTTC. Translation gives CSARGAGEAPHSYNEQFF.

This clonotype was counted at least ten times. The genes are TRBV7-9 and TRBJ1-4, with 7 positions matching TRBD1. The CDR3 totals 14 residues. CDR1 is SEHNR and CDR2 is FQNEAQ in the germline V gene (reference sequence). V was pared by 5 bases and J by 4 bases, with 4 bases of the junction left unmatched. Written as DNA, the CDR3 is TGTGCCAGCAGCCTGACAGGGAGTAATGAAAAACTGTTTTTT. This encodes CASSLTGSNEKLFF.

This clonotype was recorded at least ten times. This CDR3 reads CASSGQGMGEQYF. CDR3 coding DNA: TGTGCCAGCAGTGGTCAGGGGATGGGCGAGCAGTACTTC. The rearrangement links TRBV2 to TRBJ2-7; D may be TRBD1 (6 bases). V was trimmed by 4 bases and J by 6 bases, leaving 13 bases between them. The germline V gene has CDR1 SNHLY and CDR2 FYNNEI. This CDR3 is built from 13 residues.

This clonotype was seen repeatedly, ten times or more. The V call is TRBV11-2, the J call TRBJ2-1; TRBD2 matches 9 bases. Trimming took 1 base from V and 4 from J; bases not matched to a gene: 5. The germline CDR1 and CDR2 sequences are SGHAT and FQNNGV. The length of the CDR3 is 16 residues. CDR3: CASSLVGLAGYNEQFF. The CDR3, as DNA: TGTGCCAGCAGCTTAGTGGGGCTAGCGGGATACAATGAGCAGTTCTTC. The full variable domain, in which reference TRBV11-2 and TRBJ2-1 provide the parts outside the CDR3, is EAGVAQSPRYKIIEKRQSVAFWCNPISGHATLYWYQQILGQGPKLLIQFQNNGVVDDSQLPKDRFSAERLKGVDSTLKIQPAKLEDSAVYLCASSLVGLAGYNEQFFGPGTRLTVL.

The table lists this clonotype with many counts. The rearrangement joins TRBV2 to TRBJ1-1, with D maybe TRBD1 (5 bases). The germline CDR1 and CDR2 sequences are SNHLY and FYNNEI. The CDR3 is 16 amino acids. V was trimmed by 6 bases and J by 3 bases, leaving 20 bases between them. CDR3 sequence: CASSVKLDVGDTEAFF. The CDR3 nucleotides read TGTGCCAGCAGCGTGAAGTTAGACGTAGGGGACACTGAAGCTTTCTTT.

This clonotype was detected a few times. CDR3 loop: CASSFGGQHSNQPQHF. The CDR3, as DNA: TGTGCCAGCAGTTTTGGAGGACAGCATAGCAATCAGCCCCAGCATTTT. The chain joins TRBV12-3 or TRBV12-4 to TRBJ1-5; perhaps TRBD1 as D (6 bases). CDR3 size: 16 residues. V was shortened by 3 bases and J by 0 bases, with 12 bases between the two germline ends.

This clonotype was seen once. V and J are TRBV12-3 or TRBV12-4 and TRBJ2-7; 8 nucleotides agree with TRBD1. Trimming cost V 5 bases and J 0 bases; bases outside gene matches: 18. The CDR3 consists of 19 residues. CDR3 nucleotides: TGTGCCAGCAGTCCACATTCCGGGACAGGACCCCCTAGCTCCTACGAGCAGTACTTC. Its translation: CASSPHSGTGPPSSYEQYF.

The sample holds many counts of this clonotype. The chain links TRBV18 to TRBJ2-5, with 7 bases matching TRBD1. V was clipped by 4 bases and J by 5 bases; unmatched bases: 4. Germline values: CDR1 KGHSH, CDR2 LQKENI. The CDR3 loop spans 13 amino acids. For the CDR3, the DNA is TGTGCCAGCTCACTGGGACAGTTCGAGACCCAGTACTTC. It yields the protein CASSLGQFETQYF.

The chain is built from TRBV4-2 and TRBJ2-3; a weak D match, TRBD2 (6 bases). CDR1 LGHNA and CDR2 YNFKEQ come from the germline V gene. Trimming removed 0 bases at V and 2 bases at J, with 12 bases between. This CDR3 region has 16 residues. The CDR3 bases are TGTGCCAGCAGCCAAGATCGGAGGGCTAACACAGATACGCAGTATTTT. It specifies CASSQDRRANTDTQYF.

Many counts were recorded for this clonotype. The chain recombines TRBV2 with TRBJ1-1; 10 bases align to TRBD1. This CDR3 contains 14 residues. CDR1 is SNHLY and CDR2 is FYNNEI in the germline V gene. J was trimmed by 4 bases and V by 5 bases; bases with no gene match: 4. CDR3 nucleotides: TGTGCCAGCAGTCCGACAGGGGGCGTCACTGAAGCTTTCTTT. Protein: CASSPTGGVTEAFF. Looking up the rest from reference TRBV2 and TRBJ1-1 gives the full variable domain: EPEVTQTPSHQVTQMGQEVILRCVPISNHLYFYWYRQILGQKVEFLVSFYNNEISEKSEIFDDQFSVERPDGSNFTLKIRSTKLEDSAMYFCASSPTGGVTEAFFGQGTRLTVV.

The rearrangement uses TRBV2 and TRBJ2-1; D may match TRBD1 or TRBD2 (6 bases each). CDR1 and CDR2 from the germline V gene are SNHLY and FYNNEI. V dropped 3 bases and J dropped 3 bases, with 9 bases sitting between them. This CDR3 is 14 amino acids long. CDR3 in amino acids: CASSDGGRYNEQFF. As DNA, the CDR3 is TGTGCCAGCAGTGACGGGGGCCGCTACAATGAGCAGTTCTTC.

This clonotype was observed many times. The CDR3 coding sequence is TGTGCCAGCAGCTTACGGGACCCCCCGCTTGACGAGCAGTACTTC. Translated, it gives CASSLRDPPLDEQYF. This chain links TRBV7-2 with TRBJ2-7; TRBD1 or TRBD2 may be the D gene (5 bases each). The CDR3 sequence is 15 residues long. Trimming cost V 2 bases and J 5 bases, with 16 bases left between them. Per germline, CDR1 SGHTA and CDR2 FQGNSA.

CDR3 sequence: CASNRLGTGEKGTEAFF. CDR3 DNA sequence: TGTGCCAGCAATCGTCTCGGGACAGGGGAAAAAGGCACTGAAGCTTTCTTT. The chain uses TRBV6-1 and TRBJ1-1; TRBD1 matches at 10 bases. From germline, CDR1 is MNHNS and CDR2 SASEGT. V shed 7 bases and J 4 bases; nucleotides not matched to a gene: 15. This CDR3 spans 17 amino acids.

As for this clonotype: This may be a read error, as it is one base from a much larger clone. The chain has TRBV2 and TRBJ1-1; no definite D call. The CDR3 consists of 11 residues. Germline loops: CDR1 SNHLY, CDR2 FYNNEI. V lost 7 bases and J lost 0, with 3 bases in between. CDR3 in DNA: TGTGCCAGCACGGTGAACACTGAAGCTTTCTTT. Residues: CASTVNTEAFF. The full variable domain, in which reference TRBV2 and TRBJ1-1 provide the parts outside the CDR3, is EPEVTQTPSHQVTQMGQEVILRCVPISNHLYFYWYRQILGQKVEFLVSFYNNEISEKSEIFDDQFSVERPDGSNFTLKIRSTKLEDSAMYFCASTVNTEAFFGQGTRLTVV.

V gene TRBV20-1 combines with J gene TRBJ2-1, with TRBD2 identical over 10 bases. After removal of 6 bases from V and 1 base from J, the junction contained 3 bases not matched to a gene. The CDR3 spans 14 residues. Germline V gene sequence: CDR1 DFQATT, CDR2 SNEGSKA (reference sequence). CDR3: CSALAGVSYNEQFF. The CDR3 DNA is TGCAGTGCCCTAGCGGGAGTATCCTACAATGAGCAGTTCTTC.

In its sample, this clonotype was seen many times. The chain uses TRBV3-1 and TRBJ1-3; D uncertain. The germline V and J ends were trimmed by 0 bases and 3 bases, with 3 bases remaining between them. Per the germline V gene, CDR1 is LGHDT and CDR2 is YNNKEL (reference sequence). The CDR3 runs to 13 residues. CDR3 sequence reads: CASSQEGGNTIYF. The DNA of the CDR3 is TGTGCCAGCAGCCAAGAGGGTGGAAACACCATATATTTT.

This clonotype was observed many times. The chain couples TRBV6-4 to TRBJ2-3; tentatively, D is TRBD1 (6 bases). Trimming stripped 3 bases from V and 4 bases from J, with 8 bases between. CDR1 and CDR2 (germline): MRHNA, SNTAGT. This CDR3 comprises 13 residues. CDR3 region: CASSDQGPDTQYF. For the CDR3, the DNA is TGTGCCAGCAGTGATCAGGGGCCAGATACGCAGTATTTT.

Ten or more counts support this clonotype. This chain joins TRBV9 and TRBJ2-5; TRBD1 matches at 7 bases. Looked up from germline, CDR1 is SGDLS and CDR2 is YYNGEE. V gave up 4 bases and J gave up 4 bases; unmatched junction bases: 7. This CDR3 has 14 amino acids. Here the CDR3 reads CASSPSTGLETQYF. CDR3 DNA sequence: TGTGCCAGCAGCCCATCGACAGGGCTAGAGACCCAGTACTTC.

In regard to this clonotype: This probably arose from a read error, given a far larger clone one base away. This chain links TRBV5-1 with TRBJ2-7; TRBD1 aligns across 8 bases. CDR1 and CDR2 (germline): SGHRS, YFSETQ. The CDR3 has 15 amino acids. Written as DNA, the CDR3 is TGTGCCAGCAGGAAGAGGGGGGACAGGACCTACGGGCAGTACTTC. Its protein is CASRKRGDRTYGQYF.

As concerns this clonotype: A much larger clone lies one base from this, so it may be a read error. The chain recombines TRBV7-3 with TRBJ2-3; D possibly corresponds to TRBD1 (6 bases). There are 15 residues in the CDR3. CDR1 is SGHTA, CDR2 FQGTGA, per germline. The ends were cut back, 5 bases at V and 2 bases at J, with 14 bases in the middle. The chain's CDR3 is CASSRGQSTTDTQYF. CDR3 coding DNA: TGTGCCAGCAGCAGAGGACAGTCCACCACAGATACGCAGTATTTT.

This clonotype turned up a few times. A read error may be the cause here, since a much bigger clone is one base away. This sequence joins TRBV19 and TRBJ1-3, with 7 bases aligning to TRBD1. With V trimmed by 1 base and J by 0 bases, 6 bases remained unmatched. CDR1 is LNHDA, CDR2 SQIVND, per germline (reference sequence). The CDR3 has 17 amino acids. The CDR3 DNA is TGTGCCAGTAGTATAGGGACAGGTATCCCCTCTGGAAACACCATATATTTT. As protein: CASSIGTGIPSGNTIYF.

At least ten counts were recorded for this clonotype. The CDR3 DNA sequence: TGTGCCAGCAGAGAGACAGTTAACTATGGCTACACCTTC. This gives the protein CASRETVNYGYTF. The genes are TRBV6-1 and TRBJ1-2; perhaps TRBD1 as D (5 bases). Germline V gives CDR1 MNHNS, CDR2 SASEGT. V lost 6 bases and J 1 base, leaving 9 bases between the germline ends. The CDR3 totals 13 residues.